The following is a TCR beta chain sequence with its context. Its antigen is not identified. These data are taken from a study of a mutant IDH1 vaccine in newly diagnosed glioma. Study details: Patients previously underwent radiotherapy, temozolomide, or both, and most underwent both.

Data came from immunoSEQ multiplex PCR; TCRdb stores just in-frame clones and leaves some out. The table lists 50,000 to 60,000 clones, over 70% of them singletons. Time point given: week 23, last vaccination. Vaccination comprised doses that each held 300 ug of mutant IDH1 20-mer peptide, plus topical imiquimod. The V segment lost 4 bases and the J segment 3 bases; nucleotides outside the gene matches: 8. The CDR3 loop spans 16 amino acids. CDR1 and CDR2 (germline): WNHNN, SYGVQD (reference sequence). Sequences were derived from PBMCs, sampled from a glioma patient whose treatment included an IDH1 peptide vaccine. This rearrangement joins TRBV10-1 to TRBJ2-1; 8 bases agree with TRBD1. The receptor was isolated from a man aged 40-55 years with glioma. The chain's CDR3 is CASSGNGDRLYNEQFF. CDR3 nucleotide sequence: TGCGCCAGCAGTGGGAACGGGGACAGGCTCTACAATGAGCAGTTCTTC.